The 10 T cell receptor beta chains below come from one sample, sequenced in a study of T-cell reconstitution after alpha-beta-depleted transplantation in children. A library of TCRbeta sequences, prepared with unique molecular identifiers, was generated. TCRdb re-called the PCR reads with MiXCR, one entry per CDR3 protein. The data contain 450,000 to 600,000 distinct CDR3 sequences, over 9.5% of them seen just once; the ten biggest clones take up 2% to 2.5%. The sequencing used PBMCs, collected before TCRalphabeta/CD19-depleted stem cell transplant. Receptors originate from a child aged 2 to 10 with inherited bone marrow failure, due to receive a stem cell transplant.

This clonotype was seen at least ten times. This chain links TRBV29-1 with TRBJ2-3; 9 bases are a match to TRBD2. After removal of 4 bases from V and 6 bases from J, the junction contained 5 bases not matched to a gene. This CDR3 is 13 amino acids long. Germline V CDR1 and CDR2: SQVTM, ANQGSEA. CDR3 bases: TGCAGCGTTGGGACTAGCGCCGTGGATACGCAGTATTTT. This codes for CSVGTSAVDTQYF.

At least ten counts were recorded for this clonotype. The CDR3 is CASGFHPIAGEADTQYF. The CDR3 bases are TGTGCTAGTGGTTTCCACCCCATAGCGGGAGAGGCAGATACGCAGTATTTT. The chain links TRBV12-5 to TRBJ2-3; 9 bases are shared with TRBD2. The CDR3 loop spans 17 amino acids. Germline values: CDR1 LGHNT, CDR2 FRNRAP. Unmatched junction bases numbered 11, after V lost 3 bases and J lost 4 bases.

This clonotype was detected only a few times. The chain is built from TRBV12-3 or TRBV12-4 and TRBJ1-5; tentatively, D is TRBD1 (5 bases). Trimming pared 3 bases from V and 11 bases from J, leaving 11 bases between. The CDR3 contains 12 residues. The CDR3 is CASSFGGRAQHF. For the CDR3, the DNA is TGTGCCAGCAGTTTTGGGGGTAGGGCCCAGCATTTT.

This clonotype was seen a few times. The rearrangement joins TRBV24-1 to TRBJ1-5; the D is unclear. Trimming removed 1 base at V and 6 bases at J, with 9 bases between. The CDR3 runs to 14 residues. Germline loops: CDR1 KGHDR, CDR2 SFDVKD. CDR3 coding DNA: TGTGCCACCAGTGATTTAAGTATGTCTCAGCCCCAGCATTTT. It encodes CATSDLSMSQPQHF.

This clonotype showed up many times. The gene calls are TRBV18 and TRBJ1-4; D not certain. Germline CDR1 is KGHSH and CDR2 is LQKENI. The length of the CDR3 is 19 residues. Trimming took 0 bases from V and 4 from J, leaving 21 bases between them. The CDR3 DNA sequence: TGTGCCAGCTCACCACCGGTTAAACGTGGGGTGGAAGATAATGAAAAACTGTTTTTT. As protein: CASSPPVKRGVEDNEKLFF. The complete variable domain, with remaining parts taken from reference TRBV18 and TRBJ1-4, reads NAGVMQNPRHLVRRRGQEARLRCSPMKGHSHVYWYRQLPEEGLKFMVYLQKENIIDESGMPKERFSAEFPKEGPSILRIQQVVRGDSAAYFCASSPPVKRGVEDNEKLFFGSGTQLSVL.

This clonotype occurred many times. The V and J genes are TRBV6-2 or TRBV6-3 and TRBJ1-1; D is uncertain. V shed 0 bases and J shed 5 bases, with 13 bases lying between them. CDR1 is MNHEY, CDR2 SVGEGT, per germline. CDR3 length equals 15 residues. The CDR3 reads CASSYSMGGGTEAFF. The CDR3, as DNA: TGTGCCAGCAGTTACTCGATGGGCGGAGGAACTGAAGCTTTCTTT.

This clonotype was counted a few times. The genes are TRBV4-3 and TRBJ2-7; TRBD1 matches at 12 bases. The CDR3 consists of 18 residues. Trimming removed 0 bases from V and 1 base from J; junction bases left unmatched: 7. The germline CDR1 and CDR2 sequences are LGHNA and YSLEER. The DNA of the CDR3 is TGCGCCAGCAGCCAAGACTGGGACAGGGGGCAAGGATCCTACGAGCAGTACTTC. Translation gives CASSQDWDRGQGSYEQYF.

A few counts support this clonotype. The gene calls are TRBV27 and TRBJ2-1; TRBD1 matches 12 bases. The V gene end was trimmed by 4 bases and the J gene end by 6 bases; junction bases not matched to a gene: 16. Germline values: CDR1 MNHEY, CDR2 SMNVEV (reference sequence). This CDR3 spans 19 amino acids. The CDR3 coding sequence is TGTGCCAGCAGTTCCGCTGGGACAGGGGGCGTAGTTAGGGCCAATGAGCAGTTCTTC. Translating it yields CASSSAGTGGVVRANEQFF.

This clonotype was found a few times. Here the CDR3 reads CSAKDGLAGGWYQETQYF. Written as DNA, the CDR3 is TGCAGTGCTAAAGACGGACTAGCGGGAGGATGGTACCAAGAGACCCAGTACTTC. The chain employs TRBV20-1 and TRBJ2-5, with 14 positions matching TRBD2. The CDR3 is 18 amino acids. V shed 4 bases, J shed 0 bases, and the junction held 10 bases outside the gene matches. Germline lookup yields CDR1 DFQATT and CDR2 SNEGSKA (reference sequence).

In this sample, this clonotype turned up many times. The CDR3 nucleotides read TGTGCCAGCAGTTTATGGTACGGAGGCTACGAGCAGTACTTC. Translated: CASSLWYGGYEQYF. The chain has TRBV27 and TRBJ2-7; the D gene is possibly TRBD2 (5 bases). Looked up from germline, CDR1 is MNHEY and CDR2 is SMNVEV (reference sequence). The CDR3 contains 14 residues. V dropped 1 base and J dropped 3 bases, with 10 bases sitting between them.